Sequencing of this T cell receptor (beta chain) was carried out in a study of resident and recirculating memory T cells in vitiligo (dated by TCRdb to the late 2010s). Describing the broader study: For TCR beta sequencing, each of a few stable vitiligo patients provided PBMCs and epidermis from shave biopsies taken at two lesional sites and two nonlesional sites. Without cell sorting, samples were homogenized immediately before genomic DNA was extracted using the Qiagen DNeasy Blood & Tissue Kit. The human TCR beta sequencing was designed to test whether specific clones found in lesional vitiligo skin differed from the clones found in nonlesional skin and in blood.

With regard to this clone: No cognate antigen has been identified for it. It has no much larger one-base neighbor in the sample; base qualities were not kept.

Trimming removed 7 bases from V and 1 base from J; the gene matches leave 12 bases unexplained. The germline V gene gives CDR1 as SGHNT and CDR2 as YENEEA. Spanning cysteine to phenylalanine, the CDR3 consists of 16 amino acids. Only the CDR3 DNA is retained, 48 bases long and in frame from the first base. The full study reports these points: Future mechanistic studies are needed so that the relative contributions of the lesion-infiltrating T cell clones and of human Trm versus Tcm pools can be evaluated. Even within a single patient, overlap and correlation analysis found no significant repertoire overlap between any biopsies apart from each lesion compared with itself. Clonality was not the same from one vitiligo lesion to another, and no unique dominant TCR clone turned up. TCR sequences were not conserved across biopsy sites or patients, suggesting that different T cell clones infiltrate different lesions, described as private specificity.

Vitiligo was considered stable when no change in lesions had been observed over the previous 6 months. For classification as stable, the absence of confetti depigmentation, a clinical sign of active vitiligo, was additionally required. Any patient who had received treatment in the previous three months was excluded. PBMCs were isolated from heparinized blood by Ficoll density gradient centrifugation and then flash-frozen. TCR beta chains were amplified from genomic DNA using the immunoSEQ hsTCRB kit. The immunoSEQ service sequenced the TCR beta libraries on an Illumina MiSeq instrument. As for the authors' bioinformatics: Repertoire data were analyzed with the immunoSEQ Analyzer. TCRdb retrieved this table from immuneACCESS and kept in-frame rearrangements only. Not all clones are present; in checked studies, unresolved V genes account for under half, and no reason is known for the remainder. V, J and clone size were drawn from that table, and D and trimming were deduced from the DNA. Within this sample are 40,000 to 45,000 clones, with 80% to 95% of them counted one time only. The ten biggest clones cover roughly 4.3% of the sample.

The chain is assembled from TRBV11-3 and TRBJ1-2; the junction holds 7 bases that match TRBD1. The sequence derives from a male donor with vitiligo. What was sequenced was blood. In nucleotide form, the sequence is TGTGCCAGCACCACCGACCGGACAGGATATAACTATGGCTACACCTTC. Its protein product is CASTTDRTGYNYGYTF.